This T cell receptor (beta chain) was identified during a study of radiation and T cells in renal cell carcinoma. Overall study results and limits: In blood, top tumor clones expanded by 2 weeks, shrinking by 4.

This clone appeared once. Its antigen is unidentified. This CDR3 is built from 14 residues. Trimming left V 0 bases short and J 5 bases short, with 9 bases between. Germline V CDR1 and CDR2: SGHAT, FQDESV (reference sequence). Time point given: baseline pretreatment blood. Treatment: 15 Gy SBRT to primary tumor, nephrectomy 4 weeks later. The method was immunoSEQ multiplex PCR; TCRdb's version includes in-frame clones alone and lacks a portion of them. The sample holds under 55,000 clones, roughly four fifths seen once. Sequencing was performed on blood, taken from a patient whose treatment included radiotherapy and nephrectomy. The rearrangement uses TRBV11-1 and TRBJ2-3; D is ambiguous. This clonotype originated in a woman in her 70s with renal cell carcinoma. The CDR3 spells CASSLAVLVDTQYF. CDR3 DNA: TGTGCCAGCAGCTTAGCGGTCCTTGTAGATACGCAGTATTTT.